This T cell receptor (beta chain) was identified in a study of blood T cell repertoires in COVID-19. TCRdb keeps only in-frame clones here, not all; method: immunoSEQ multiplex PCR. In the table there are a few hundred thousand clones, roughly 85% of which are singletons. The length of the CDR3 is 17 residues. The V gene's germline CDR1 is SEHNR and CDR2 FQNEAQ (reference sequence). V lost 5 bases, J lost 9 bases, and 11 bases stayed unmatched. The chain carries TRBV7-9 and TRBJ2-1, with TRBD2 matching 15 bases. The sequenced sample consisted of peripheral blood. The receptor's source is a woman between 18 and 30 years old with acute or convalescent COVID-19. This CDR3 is CASSAVPGLAGGGEQFF. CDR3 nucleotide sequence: TGTGCCAGCAGCGCTGTACCGGGACTAGCGGGAGGAGGTGAGCAGTTCTTC.